The rows below give T cell receptor beta chains drawn from one sample of a study of T cells after yellow fever vaccination. Each CDR3 protein gets one entry after TCRdb re-called the 5' RACE reads with MiXCR. The sample has 200,000 to 300,000 distinct CDR3 sequences; 6.5% to 7.5% are singletons. Source: CD4+ T cells sorted from PBMCs, taken on the day of the yellow fever booster vaccination. These receptor sequences come from a man aged 25-45 years who received the YFV17D yellow fever vaccine. Each CDR3 is given with its conserved first and last residue.

TRBV5-6 | CASSSGLNANTGELFF
TRBV18 | CASSPAGNEQFF
TRBV5-1 | CASSARPMNTEAFF
TRBV7-2 | CASSLRVPNTEAFF
TRBV12-3/TRBV12-4 | CASSFVGAGELFF
TRBV7-2 | CASSHRGRAWETQYF
TRBV5-1 | CASSDRLAGGSYEQYF
TRBV20-1 | CSARRPGSPETQYF
TRBV20-1 | CSASSRGGRYNSPLHF
TRBV4-3 | CASSQEGPGNTIYF
TRBV20-1 | CSAGRVKGAINEQFF
TRBV6-6 | CASSIANEKLFF
TRBV5-1 | CASSLLSEETQYF
TRBV7-2 | CASSLFGASKETQYF